This is a list of T cell receptor beta chains from one sample in a study of cytomegalovirus exposure and HLA in healthy donors. Assay used: immunoSEQ multiplex PCR; TCRdb lists only in-frame clones, some missing. In the table there are 100,000 to 150,000 clones, approximately 75% of which are singletons. The sample consisted of PBMCs. These receptors originate from a woman aged 40 to 50 in good health and CMV-seropositive. The CDR3 runs from the conserved cysteine through the conserved F or W. The order of the fields is clone size, J gene, D gene, V gene, CDR3 DNA, CDR3 protein. A D gene is named only where the DNA matches it firmly. Not all rows give a size; the values are once, few, many and, for expanded clones, a class.

-	TRBJ2-1	TRBD2	TRBV7-8	TGTGCCAGCAGCTTAGGGGCTAGCGGGAGCTTAGGGTACAATGAGCAGTTCTTC	CASSLGASGSLGYNEQFF
-	TRBJ1-4	-	TRBV5-8	TGTGCCAGCAGCTTGGACAGGGAGTCAGTTGGAACTAATGAAAAACTGTTTTTT	CASSLDRESVGTNEKLFF
-	TRBJ2-7	TRBD1	TRBV27	TGTGCCAGCAGTCCGACAGGGAATACCTACGAGCAGTACTTC	CASSPTGNTYEQYF
-	TRBJ2-5	-	TRBV11-2	TGTGCCAGCAGCTTACGAACCTTGCAGTTACAAGAGACCCAGTACTTC	CASSLRTLQLQETQYF
-	TRBJ2-7	-	TRBV6-5	TGTGCCAGCAGTTTCGGAGGGGAGCAGTACTTC	CASSFGGEQYF
-	TRBJ2-7	-	TRBV29-1	TGCAGCGTTGATCTCCCAAACAGCTACGAGCAGTACTTC	CSVDLPNSYEQYF
-	TRBJ2-1	-	TRBV5-6	TGTGCCAGCAGCTTGAGGTCTACTAGTTTCGATGAGCAGTTCTTC	CASSLRSTSFDEQFF
-	TRBJ2-3	TRBD2	TRBV27	TGTGCCAGCAGTCCCCGCCTAGCGGGAGCGATTCTCACAGATACGCAGTATTTT	CASSPRLAGAILTDTQYF
-	TRBJ2-5	TRBD2	TRBV27	TGTGCCAGCAGTCCTGCGACTAGCGGGGGGCAGGCGGAGACCCAGTACTTC	CASSPATSGGQAETQYF
once	TRBJ2-7	TRBD1	TRBV25-1	TGTGCCAGCAGTCTTGACAGGGTACCCTACGAGCAGTACTTC	CASSLDRVPYEQYF
-	TRBJ2-7	-	TRBV29-1	TGCAGCGTTGTTCAAGGGGTCACCTACGAGCAGTACTTC	CSVVQGVTYEQYF
-	TRBJ2-1	TRBD2	TRBV6-5	TGTGCCAGCAGCCCCGGGACTAGCGGAAACAATGAGCAGTTCTTC	CASSPGTSGNNEQFF
-	TRBJ2-7	-	TRBV2	TGTGCCAGCAGTGAAATACAGGCTACGAAGCAGTACTTC	CASSEIQATKQYF
once	TRBJ2-7	TRBD1	TRBV6-1	TGTGCCAGCAGTTTAGACAGGGTGCGGGACGAGCAGTACTTC	CASSLDRVRDEQYF
once	TRBJ1-2	-	TRBV5-4	TGTGCCAGCAGCCCTGACAGGAGAGATGGCTACACCTTC	CASSPDRRDGYTF
-	TRBJ2-7	-	TRBV4-2	TGTGCCAGCAGCCAAGAAGATTCTAGCTCCTACGAGCAGTACTTC	CASSQEDSSSYEQYF
-	TRBJ2-1	-	TRBV29-1	TGCAGCGTAGCGAACAATGAGCAGTTCTTC	CSVANNEQFF
-	TRBJ2-7	TRBD1	TRBV19	TGTGCCAGTACGGCCGGGACAGGGACCTACGAGCAGTACTTC	CASTAGTGTYEQYF
-	TRBJ2-7	-	TRBV7-9	TGTGCCAGCAGTTTACAGGGTAACGAGCAGTACTTC	CASSLQGNEQYF
-	TRBJ2-5	TRBD2	TRBV7-3	TGTGCCAGCAGCATGACTAGCGGGGGACTTCAAGAGACCCAGTACTTC	CASSMTSGGLQETQYF
-	TRBJ1-1	TRBD1	TRBV6-5	TGTGCCAGCAGTAAACAAGGGGGCTGGGACACTGAAGCTTTCTTT	CASSKQGGWDTEAFF
-	TRBJ2-1	-	TRBV7-9	TGTGCCAGCAGCCAGGAAGCAGGGGTTCTGGGGTTCTTC	CASSQEAGVLGFF
-	TRBJ1-5	TRBD1	TRBV28	TGTGCCAGCAGCTCTCCCAGGGGGCTCAACCTCAATCAGCCCCAGCATTTT	CASSSPRGLNLNQPQHF
-	TRBJ2-5	TRBD1	TRBV11-3	TGTGCCAGCAGCCCCGGACAGGGGACCCAAGAGACCCAGTACTTC	CASSPGQGTQETQYF
-	TRBJ2-7	-	TRBV6-1	TGTGCCAGCAGAAAAATTGGGGGGTCCTACGAGCAGTACTTC	CASRKIGGSYEQYF
-	TRBJ2-3	-	TRBV6-1	TGTGCCAGCAGTGGAAATTTAGCGGAAAGCACAGATACGCAGTATTTT	CASSGNLAESTDTQYF
-	TRBJ2-7	TRBD1	TRBV11-1	TGTGCCAGCAGCTCCGGACAGGGTCCCCACGAGCAGTACTTC	CASSSGQGPHEQYF
-	TRBJ2-3	-	TRBV13	TGTGCCAGCAGCTTAGGCGGGGGAGGAGATACGCAGTATTTT	CASSLGGGGDTQYF
-	TRBJ1-1	TRBD1	TRBV10-2	TGCGCCAGCTTTACAGGGGCGAACACTGAAGCTTTCTTT	CASFTGANTEAFF
-	TRBJ1-5	-	TRBV19	TGTGCCAGTAGTTACGACAGAAGCAATCAGCCCCAGCATTTT	CASSYDRSNQPQHF
-	TRBJ2-3	TRBD1	TRBV9	TGTGCCAGCAGCGTAGCCGGACAGGGGACAGATACGCAGTATTTT	CASSVAGQGTDTQYF
once	TRBJ2-4	-	TRBV5-1	TGCGCCAGCAGCCACAGGCATACAGAGAAAAACATTCAGTACTTC	CASSHRHTEKNIQYF
-	TRBJ2-2	TRBD2	TRBV27	TGTGCCAGCAGTTTAAGGAGCGGGAGCCCCACCGGGGAGCTGTTTTTT	CASSLRSGSPTGELFF
once	TRBJ1-5	-	TRBV4-3	TGCGCCAGCAGCCAAGCGGCAGGGTTACAGCCCCAGCATTTT	CASSQAAGLQPQHF
-	TRBJ1-1	-	TRBV27	TGTGCCAGCAGTACAGGAGACAACACTGAAGCTTTCTTT	CASSTGDNTEAFF
-	TRBJ2-7	-	TRBV7-2	TGTGCCAGCAGCCTGTCCCGGGGGGAGCAGTACTTC	CASSLSRGEQYF
-	TRBJ2-7	TRBD1	TRBV27	TGTGCCAGCAGTATGGGACAGCCTGTGAACGAGCAGTACTTC	CASSMGQPVNEQYF
-	TRBJ1-1	-	TRBV7-9	TGTTCCAGCAGCTTAGATGGGTGGAGCACTGAAGCTTTCTTT	CSSSLDGWSTEAFF
-	TRBJ2-2	-	TRBV7-2	TGTGCCAGCAGCTCGCGGTTCCGTTTCGGCGGGGAGCTGTTTTTT	CASSSRFRFGGELFF
-	TRBJ2-7	TRBD2	TRBV30	TGTGCCTGGGGCGGCGGGAGCTACGAGCAGTACTTC	CAWGGGSYEQYF
once	TRBJ2-5	TRBD1	TRBV30	TGTGCCTGGAGCGGACAGGGGGCGGGGGAGCAGTACTTC	CAWSGQGAGEQYF
-	TRBJ1-5	TRBD1	TRBV6-1	TGTGCCAGCAGTTTCGACAGGGGGGGCAATCAGCCCCAGCATTTT	CASSFDRGGNQPQHF
-	TRBJ1-4	TRBD1	TRBV9	TGTGCCAGCAGCCGGACAGGGTGGTCTGAAAAACTGTTTTTT	CASSRTGWSEKLFF
-	TRBJ2-1	-	TRBV4-3	TGCGCCAGCAGCCAAGCGTCCCGTTGGAGTCCCTCCTACAATGAGCAGTTCTTC	CASSQASRWSPSYNEQFF
-	TRBJ2-1	TRBD2	TRBV5-1	TGCGCCAGCACCTTAAGGGGGACTAGCTTTCACAATGAGCAGTTCTTC	CASTLRGTSFHNEQFF
-	TRBJ2-6	TRBD2	TRBV6-4	TGTGCCAGCAGTGTTCTAGCGGGGGCCAGCTCTGGGGCCAACGTCCTGACTTTC	CASSVLAGASSGANVLTF
-	TRBJ1-2	TRBD1	TRBV6-5	TGTGCCAGCAGTTACTCCACAGGGGGCCAAGGTGGCTACACCTTC	CASSYSTGGQGGYTF
-	TRBJ1-2	TRBD1	TRBV9	TGTGCCAGCAGCCCGGGACAGGGCTATGGCTACACCTTC	CASSPGQGYGYTF
-	TRBJ1-1	TRBD1	TRBV19	TGTGCCAGTAAAACACAGGGGGGAGCTTTCTTT	CASKTQGGAFF
-	TRBJ2-3	-	TRBV9	TGTGCCAGCAGCGTAAACCCCCGGCAGGGGGGAACAGATACGCAGTATTTT	CASSVNPRQGGTDTQYF
-	TRBJ2-5	TRBD2	TRBV5-6	TGTGCCAGCAGCTTGGGAGGACTAGCGGGCACCGGGCAAGAGACCCAGTACTTC	CASSLGGLAGTGQETQYF
-	TRBJ2-7	-	TRBV6-5	TGTGCCAGCAGAGGCAGCGTGGGCGAGCAGTACTTC	CASRGSVGEQYF
-	TRBJ2-1	-	TRBV28	TGTGCCAGCAGTCGCGGGTTGGGCGCCTACAATGAGCAGTTCTTC	CASSRGLGAYNEQFF
-	TRBJ2-2	-	TRBV9	TGTGCCAGCAGCGTAGGAGCGGGTATCAACACCGGGGAGCTGTTTTTT	CASSVGAGINTGELFF
-	TRBJ1-2	-	TRBV5-1	TGCGCCAGCAGCTTGGCCGGGGGCTACACCTTC	CASSLAGGYTF
-	TRBJ1-4	-	TRBV28	TGTGCCAGCAGTTATATGGGTGGGCGCGAAAAACTGTTTTTT	CASSYMGGREKLFF
-	TRBJ2-1	TRBD1	TRBV9	TGTGCCAGCAGCGTAGCAGTGAGGGGGACAGGGGCTTACAATGAGCAGTTCTTC	CASSVAVRGTGAYNEQFF
-	TRBJ1-1	-	TRBV7-3	TGTGCCAGCAGCCCGGGGGGGGACGTCAGAACTGAAGCTTTCTTT	CASSPGGDVRTEAFF
-	TRBJ2-5	-	TRBV15	TGTGCCACCAGCAAACAATCAGGGGTAGGAGAGACCCAGTACTTC	CATSKQSGVGETQYF
-	TRBJ2-7	-	TRBV5-1	TGCGCCAGCAGCCTGACCGGCGGAGGAGGTTACGAGCAGTACTTC	CASSLTGGGGYEQYF